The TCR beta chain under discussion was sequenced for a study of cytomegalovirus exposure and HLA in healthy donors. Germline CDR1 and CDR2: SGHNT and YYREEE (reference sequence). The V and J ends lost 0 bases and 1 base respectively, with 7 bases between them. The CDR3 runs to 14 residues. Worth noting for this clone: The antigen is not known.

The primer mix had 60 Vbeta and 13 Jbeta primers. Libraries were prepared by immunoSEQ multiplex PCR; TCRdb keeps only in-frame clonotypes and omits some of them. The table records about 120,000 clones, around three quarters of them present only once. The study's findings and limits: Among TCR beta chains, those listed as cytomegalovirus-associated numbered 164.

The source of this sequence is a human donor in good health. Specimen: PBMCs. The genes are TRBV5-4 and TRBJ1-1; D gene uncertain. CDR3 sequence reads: CASSLGSRNTEAFF. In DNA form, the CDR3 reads TGTGCCAGCAGCTTGGGATCCAGGAACACTGAAGCTTTCTTT.